This T cell receptor (beta chain) was sequenced during a study of T cell repertoires in cytomegalovirus infection. Overall study findings and caveats: In two of eight donors, the top clonotype was HLA-C-restricted CMV-specific. Summed frequency of public TCR beta families distinguished CMV carriers with the relevant HLA.

TCRdb reprocessed the reads with MiXCR, giving one entry per CDR3 protein. The sample has 150,000 to 200,000 distinct CDR3 sequences; around an eighth are singletons. This clonotype was recorded many times. Its specificity is not known. The CDR3 sequence is 14 residues long. The V end was cut by 0 bases, the J end by 4 bases, with 10 bases between. Germline CDR1 reads DFQATT; CDR2 reads SNEGSKA (reference sequence). The chain has TRBV20-1 and TRBJ1-3; tentatively, D is TRBD1 (5 bases). The TCR originated in a human donor in good health (CMV status not recorded). Some clones in this sample may be carry-over from other donors' samples. The sample taken for sequencing was PBMCs. The DNA for the CDR3 is TGCAGTGCTAGAGATCGCAGGGAGGGAAACACCATATATTTT. Its translation is CSARDRREGNTIYF.